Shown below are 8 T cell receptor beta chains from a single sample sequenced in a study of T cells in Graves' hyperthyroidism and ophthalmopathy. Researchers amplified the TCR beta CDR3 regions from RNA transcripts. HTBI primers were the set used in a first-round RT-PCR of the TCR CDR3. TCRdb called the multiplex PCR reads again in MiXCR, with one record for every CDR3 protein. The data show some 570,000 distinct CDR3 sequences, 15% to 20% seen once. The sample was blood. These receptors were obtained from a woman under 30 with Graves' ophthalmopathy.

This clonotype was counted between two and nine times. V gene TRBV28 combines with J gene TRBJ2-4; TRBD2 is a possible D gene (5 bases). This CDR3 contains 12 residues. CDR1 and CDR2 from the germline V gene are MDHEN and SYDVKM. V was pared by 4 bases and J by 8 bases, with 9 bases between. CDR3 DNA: TGTGCCAGCAGTTCCGTGGGAGACATTCAGTACTTC. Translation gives CASSSVGDIQYF.

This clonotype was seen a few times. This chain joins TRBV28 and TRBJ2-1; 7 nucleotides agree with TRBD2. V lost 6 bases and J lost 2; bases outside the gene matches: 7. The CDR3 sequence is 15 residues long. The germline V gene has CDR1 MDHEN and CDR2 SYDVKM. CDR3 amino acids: CASSHTSVPYNEQFF. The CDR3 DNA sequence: TGTGCCAGCAGCCACACTAGCGTCCCCTACAATGAGCAGTTCTTC.

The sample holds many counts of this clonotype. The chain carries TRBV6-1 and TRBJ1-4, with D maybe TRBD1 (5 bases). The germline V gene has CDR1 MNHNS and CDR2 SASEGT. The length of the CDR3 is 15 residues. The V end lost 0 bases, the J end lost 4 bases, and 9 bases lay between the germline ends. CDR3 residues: CASSEASQVNEKLFF. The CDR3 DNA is TGTGCCAGCAGTGAAGCGTCACAGGTTAATGAAAAACTGTTTTTT.

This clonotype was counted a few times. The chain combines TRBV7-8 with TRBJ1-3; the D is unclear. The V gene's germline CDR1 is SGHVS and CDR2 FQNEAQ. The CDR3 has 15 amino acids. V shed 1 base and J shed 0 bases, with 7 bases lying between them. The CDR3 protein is CASSLERRSGNTIYF. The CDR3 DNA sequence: TGTGCCAGCAGCTTAGAGCGGCGCTCTGGAAACACCATATATTTT.

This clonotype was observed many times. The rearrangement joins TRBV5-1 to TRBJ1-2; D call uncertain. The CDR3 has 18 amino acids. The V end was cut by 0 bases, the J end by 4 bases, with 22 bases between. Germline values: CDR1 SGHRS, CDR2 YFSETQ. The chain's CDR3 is CASSLAPETLVNPYGYTF. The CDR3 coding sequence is TGCGCCAGCAGCTTGGCCCCGGAGACCCTAGTGAATCCCTATGGCTACACCTTC.

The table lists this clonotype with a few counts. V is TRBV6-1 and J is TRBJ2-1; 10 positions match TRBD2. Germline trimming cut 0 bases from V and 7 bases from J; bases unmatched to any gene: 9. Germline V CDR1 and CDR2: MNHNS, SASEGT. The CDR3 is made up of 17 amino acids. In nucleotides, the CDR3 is TGTGCCAGCAGTGAAGCTACACTAGCGGGATACAGAAATGAGCAGTTCTTC. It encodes CASSEATLAGYRNEQFF.

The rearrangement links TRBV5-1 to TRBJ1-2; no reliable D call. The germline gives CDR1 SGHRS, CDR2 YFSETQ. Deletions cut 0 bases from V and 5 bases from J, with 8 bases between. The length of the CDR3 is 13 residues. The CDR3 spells CASSLDTEYGYTF. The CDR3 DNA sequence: TGCGCCAGCAGCTTGGACACAGAATATGGCTACACCTTC.

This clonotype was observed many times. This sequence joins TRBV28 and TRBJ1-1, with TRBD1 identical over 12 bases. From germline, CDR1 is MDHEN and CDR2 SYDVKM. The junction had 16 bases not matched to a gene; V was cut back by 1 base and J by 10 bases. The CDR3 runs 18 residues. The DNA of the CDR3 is TGTGCCAGCAGTTTATCCGGGACAGGGGGCTCGAAAAGGGTAACAGCTTTCTTT. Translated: CASSLSGTGGSKRVTAFF.